This TCR beta chain was profiled in a study of post-analysis software for immune sequencing data. The V and J ends lost 4 bases and 4 bases, in that order; junction bases with no gene match: 3. Germline CDR1 reads ENHRY; CDR2 reads SYGVKD. CDR3 length: 14 amino acids. Unique molecular identifiers were built into the TCR beta cDNA libraries. MiXCR was run by TCRdb on the PCR reads, yielding one entry per CDR3 protein. The table shows over 300,000 distinct CDR3 sequences, with roughly 30% occurring only once. Study observations and caveats: TRBV5-6, TRBV5-1 and TRBV20-1 belonged to a set of about five TRBV segments that were more frequent in patients than controls.

This clonotype was recorded a few times. Antigen specificity is unknown. Sequencing was done on a sample of blood. The chain uses TRBV10-3 and TRBJ2-5; 10 bases match TRBD2. This clonotype was sampled from a girl aged 5 to 17 with multiple sclerosis. CDR3 sequence reads: CAISGLAGVETQYF. The CDR3, as DNA: TGTGCCATCAGTGGGCTAGCGGGGGTAGAGACCCAGTACTTC.